This T cell receptor (beta chain) was recorded in a study of tumor-infiltrating lymphocytes in primary liver carcinoma. The length of the CDR3 is 15 residues. The germline CDR1 and CDR2 sequences are SGHRS and YFSETQ. The sample holds a few counts of this clonotype. Its specificity is unknown. A much larger clone differs by one base, so this may be a read error. Starting material for RNA and DNA co-extraction consisted of roughly 18-34 mg of unsorted bulk tissue. Findings and caveats of the study: Tumors and blood were compared for top-250-clone fraction, and tumors had the significantly higher value (p = 0.039).

TCR beta cDNA came from approximately 0.55 ug total RNA, primed with a constant-region primer. Nested multiplex PCR, run for three rounds with slightly modified ARM-PCR, yielded TCR beta libraries. A C-beta reverse primer and TRBV1-TRBV30 forward primers served in each of the first two PCR rounds, at roughly 10 cycles apiece. Using its own MiXCR run on the multiplex PCR reads, TCRdb lists one record per CDR3 protein. Of some 32,000 distinct CDR3 sequences listed, 76% are singletons. The clonotype comes from a middle-aged man with primary liver carcinoma and hepatitis B virus infection. The chain combines TRBV5-1 with TRBJ2-7, with 9 bases aligning to TRBD2. Input material: liver tumor tissue from sampling region 5. Subset specified: tumor region T5, tumor centre. DNA of the CDR3: TGCGCCAGCAGCGCGGGACTAGCAGGCGCCTACGGGCAGTACTTC. This translates into CASSAGLAGAYGQYF.